This TCR beta chain appears in the sequencing data of a study of cytomegalovirus exposure and HLA in healthy donors. Overall study context: Unique TCRs numbering some 93 million, obtained from HLA-typed donors, made up an early data release.

Researchers ran the PCR with 60 Vbeta and 13 Jbeta primers. Only in-frame clones appear in the TCRdb table, and some are missing; sequencing was by immunoSEQ multiplex PCR. The data show about 130,000 clones, 79% seen once. Study-level points and caveats: Researchers reported from a later analysis that most CMV-associated TCR beta chains appeared HLA-restricted. Other equally common chains were less clonally expanded than HLA-associated TCR beta chains, a later analysis showed.

Comments on this clone: Its antigen is not identified.

Germline loops: CDR1 LNHDA, CDR2 SQIVND (reference sequence). This CDR3 comprises 17 residues. Unmatched junction bases numbered 9, after V lost 0 bases and J lost 2 bases. Material for sequencing was PBMCs. The receptor's source is a middle-aged man in good health and CMV-seropositive. The chain is built from TRBV19 and TRBJ2-7, with 8 bases identical to TRBD2. CDR3 sequence: CASSIDFATSAPYEQYF. DNA of the CDR3: TGTGCCAGTAGTATAGATTTCGCGACTAGCGCACCCTACGAGCAGTACTTC. Complete variable domain (other parts from reference TRBV19 and TRBJ2-7): DGGITQSPKYLFRKEGQNVTLSCEQNLNHDAMYWYRQDPGQGLRLIYYSQIVNDFQKGDIAEGYSVSREKKESFPLTVTSAQKNPTAFYLCASSIDFATSAPYEQYFGPGTRLTVT.